The source of this TCR beta chain is a study of blood T cell repertoires in COVID-19. Germline V gene lookup returns CDR1 PRHDT and CDR2 FYEKMQ (reference sequence). The V end lost 0 bases, the J end lost 5 bases, and 10 bases lay between the germline ends. The CDR3 covers 14 residues. The assay was immunoSEQ multiplex PCR, and TCRdb's table has in-frame clones only and misses some. This sample has about 70,000 clones, with 70% to 90% found just once. The source of this sequence is a woman aged 70-85 years with acute or convalescent COVID-19. The chain has TRBV13 and TRBJ2-5, with a tentative D call TRBD1 (5 bases). Input material: peripheral blood. CDR3 in DNA: TGTGCCAGCAGCTTAGGCACCAGGGTCGAGACCCAGTACTTC. Translation: CASSLGTRVETQYF.